This T cell receptor (beta chain) is drawn from a study of T-cell reconstitution after alpha-beta-depleted transplantation in children. Study-level results: Several patients had high TCRbeta diversity at day 60; it came from surviving recipient T cells and thymic progenitors. At one year after transplant, newly produced T cells mostly accounted for T-cell counts and diversity. Reportedly, only several hundred clones from non-depleted graft cells drove alpha-beta T-cell counts at about two months.

Trimming cost V 8 bases and J 4 bases, with 14 bases left between them. This CDR3 is 13 amino acids long. This clonotype was seen a handful of times. Its matching antigen is unknown. Unique molecular identifiers were used in preparing the TCRbeta library. TCRdb passed the PCR reads through MiXCR, listing each CDR3 protein once. This table holds 400,000 to 450,000 distinct CDR3 sequences, roughly 44% found once. This TCR derives from a girl aged 2-10 years with aplastic anemia, due to receive a stem cell transplant. Sequenced here: PBMCs, sampled before TCRalphabeta/CD19-depleted stem cell transplant. This chain connects TRBV12-3 or TRBV12-4 to TRBJ2-5, with D hard to call. CDR3 loop: CASEGLPRETQYF. DNA of the CDR3: TGTGCCAGCGAAGGGCTCCCGAGAGAGACCCAGTACTTC.